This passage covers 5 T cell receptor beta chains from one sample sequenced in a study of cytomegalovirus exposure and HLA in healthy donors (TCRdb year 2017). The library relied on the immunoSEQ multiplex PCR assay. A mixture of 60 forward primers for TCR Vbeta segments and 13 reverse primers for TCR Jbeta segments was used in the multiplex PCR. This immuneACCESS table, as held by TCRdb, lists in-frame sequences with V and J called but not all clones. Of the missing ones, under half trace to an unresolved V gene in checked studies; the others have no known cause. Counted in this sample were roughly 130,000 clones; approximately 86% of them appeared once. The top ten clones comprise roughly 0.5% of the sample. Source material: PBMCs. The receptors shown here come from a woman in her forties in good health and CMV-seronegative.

The CDR3 DNA reads TGTGCCAGCAGTCCCCGACTAGGTGCTTACGAGCAGTACTTC. This translates into CASSPRLGAYEQYF. The chain carries TRBV27 and TRBJ2-5; TRBD2 might be the D (6 bases). The J call is uncertain, as TRBJ2-7 better fits the DNA end. This CDR3 has 14 amino acids. Germline CDR1 reads MNHEY; CDR2 reads SMNVEV (reference sequence).

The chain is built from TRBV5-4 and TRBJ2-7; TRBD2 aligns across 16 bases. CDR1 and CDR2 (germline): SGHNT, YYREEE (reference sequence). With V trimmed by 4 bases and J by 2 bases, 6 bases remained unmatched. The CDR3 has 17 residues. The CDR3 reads CASSQGLAGGPAYEQYF. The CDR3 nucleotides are TGTGCCAGCAGCCAGGGACTAGCGGGAGGGCCGGCCTACGAGCAGTACTTC.

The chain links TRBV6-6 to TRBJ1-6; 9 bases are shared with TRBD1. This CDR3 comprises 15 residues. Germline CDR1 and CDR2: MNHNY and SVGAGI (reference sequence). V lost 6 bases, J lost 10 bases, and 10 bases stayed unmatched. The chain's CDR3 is CASSRVRDRESPLHF. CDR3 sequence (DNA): TGTGCCAGCAGCCGCGTCCGGGACAGGGAATCACCCCTCCACTTT.

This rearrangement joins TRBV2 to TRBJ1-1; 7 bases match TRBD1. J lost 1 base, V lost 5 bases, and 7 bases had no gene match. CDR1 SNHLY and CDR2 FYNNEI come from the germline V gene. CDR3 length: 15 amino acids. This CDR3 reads CASSRGDRENTEAFF. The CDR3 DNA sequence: TGTGCCAGCAGTCGGGGTGACAGGGAGAACACTGAAGCTTTCTTT.

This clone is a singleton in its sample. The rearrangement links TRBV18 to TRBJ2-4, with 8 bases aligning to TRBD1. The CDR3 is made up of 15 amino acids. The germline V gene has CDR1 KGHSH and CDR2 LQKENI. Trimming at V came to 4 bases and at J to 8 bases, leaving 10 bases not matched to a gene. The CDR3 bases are TGTGCCAGCTCACAGGACAGGGCGGCTAGGGACATTCAGTACTTC. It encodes CASSQDRAARDIQYF.